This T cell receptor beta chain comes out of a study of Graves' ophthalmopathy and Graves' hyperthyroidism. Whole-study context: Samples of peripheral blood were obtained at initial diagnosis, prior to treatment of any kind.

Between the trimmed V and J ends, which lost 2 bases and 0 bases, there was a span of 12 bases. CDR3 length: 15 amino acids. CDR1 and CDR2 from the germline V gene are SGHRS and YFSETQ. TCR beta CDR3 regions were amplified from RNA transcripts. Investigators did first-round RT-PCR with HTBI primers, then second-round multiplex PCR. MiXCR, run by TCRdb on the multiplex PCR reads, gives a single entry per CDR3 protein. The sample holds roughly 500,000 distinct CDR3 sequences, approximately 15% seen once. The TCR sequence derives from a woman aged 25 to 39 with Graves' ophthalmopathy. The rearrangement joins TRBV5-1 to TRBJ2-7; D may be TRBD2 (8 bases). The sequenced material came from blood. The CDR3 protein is CASSLQGTSSYEQYF. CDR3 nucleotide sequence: TGCGCCAGCAGCTTACAGGGGACTAGCTCCTACGAGCAGTACTTC.